The next 7 T cell receptor beta chains were all read from a single sample in a study of shared clonotypes between healthy human individuals (dated by TCRdb to 2019 to 2021). Libraries were made using the immunoSEQ multiplex PCR assay. Drawn from immuneACCESS, this table holds only the in-frame rearrangements with V and J called that TCRdb kept. Clones are partly lost; checked studies trace under half to an unresolved V gene and leave the rest unexplained. The table for this sample lists about 600,000 clones; 97% of them were counted only once. About 0.06% of the sample rests with the top ten. Specimen: naive CD4+ T cells sorted from blood. In light of the paper, this sample's cell subset or site label describes: CD45RA+ positively selected. These receptors originate from a woman younger than 45 in good health.

In DNA form, the CDR3 reads TGTGCCAGCAGCCGGACTAGCGGAAACGGGGAACAGTTCTTC. This translates into CASSRTSGNGEQFF. The chain carries TRBV11-2 and TRBJ2-1, with TRBD2 matching over 10 bases. Germline assignment: CDR1 SGHAT and CDR2 FQNNGV. Trimming at V came to 5 bases and at J to 13 bases, leaving 11 bases not matched to a gene. The CDR3 sequence is 14 residues long.

The genes are TRBV29-1 and TRBJ1-1, with D possibly matching TRBD1 (5 bases). Germline V lookup: CDR1 SQVTM, CDR2 ANQGSEA. The CDR3 runs to 15 residues. Trimming took off 3 bases at V and 4 bases at J, with 18 bases between the two ends. DNA of the CDR3: TGCAGCGTTGAGAATCCAGTGGGGCCGGGCACTGAAGCTTTCTTT. Translated, it gives CSVENPVGPGTEAFF.

CDR3 in DNA: TGTGCCAGCAGCCAAGAAGGAGAGCAGTACTTC. It yields the protein CASSQEGEQYF. The rearrangement uses TRBV4-2 and TRBJ2-7; unclear D gene. This CDR3 has 11 amino acids. Germline V lookup: CDR1 LGHNA, CDR2 YNFKEQ. The V and J ends lost 0 bases and 7 bases respectively, with 4 bases between them.

This chain connects TRBV6-5 to TRBJ1-1; D not resolved. This CDR3 contains 14 residues. Trimming stripped 0 bases from V and 1 base from J, with 6 bases between. CDR1 is MNHEY, CDR2 SVGAGI, per germline. As DNA, the CDR3 is TGTGCCAGCAGTTACTCGAACCCGAACACTGAAGCTTTCTTT. Translating gives CASSYSNPNTEAFF.

The V gene is TRBV5-1, the J gene TRBJ2-7; TRBD1 matches 7 bases. Trimming removed 4 bases from V and 0 bases from J; junction bases left unmatched: 7. The CDR3 contains 15 residues. CDR1 and CDR2 (germline): SGHRS, YFSETQ. CDR3 region: CASSLTGAHSYEQYF. Here the CDR3 DNA reads TGCGCCAGCAGCCTAACAGGGGCACACTCCTACGAGCAGTACTTC.

The V call is TRBV7-2, the J call TRBJ1-4; D is uncertain. Germline CDR1 reads SGHTA; CDR2 reads FQGNSA. The CDR3 is 16 amino acids. V was clipped by 5 bases and J by 3 bases, with 16 bases between them. The CDR3 is CASSTTEARSNEKLFF. The CDR3 DNA follows: TGTGCCAGCAGCACAACTGAGGCCAGGTCTAATGAAAAACTGTTTTTT.

CDR3 in DNA: TGTGCCAGCAGTTCCACCTCTCTTGCCTACGAGCAGTACTTC. Protein product: CASSSTSLAYEQYF. V and J are TRBV28 and TRBJ2-7, with D unresolved. The V end lost 4 bases, the J end lost 2 bases, and 12 bases lay between the germline ends. Germline V gene lookup returns CDR1 MDHEN and CDR2 SYDVKM. The CDR3 length is 14 residues.